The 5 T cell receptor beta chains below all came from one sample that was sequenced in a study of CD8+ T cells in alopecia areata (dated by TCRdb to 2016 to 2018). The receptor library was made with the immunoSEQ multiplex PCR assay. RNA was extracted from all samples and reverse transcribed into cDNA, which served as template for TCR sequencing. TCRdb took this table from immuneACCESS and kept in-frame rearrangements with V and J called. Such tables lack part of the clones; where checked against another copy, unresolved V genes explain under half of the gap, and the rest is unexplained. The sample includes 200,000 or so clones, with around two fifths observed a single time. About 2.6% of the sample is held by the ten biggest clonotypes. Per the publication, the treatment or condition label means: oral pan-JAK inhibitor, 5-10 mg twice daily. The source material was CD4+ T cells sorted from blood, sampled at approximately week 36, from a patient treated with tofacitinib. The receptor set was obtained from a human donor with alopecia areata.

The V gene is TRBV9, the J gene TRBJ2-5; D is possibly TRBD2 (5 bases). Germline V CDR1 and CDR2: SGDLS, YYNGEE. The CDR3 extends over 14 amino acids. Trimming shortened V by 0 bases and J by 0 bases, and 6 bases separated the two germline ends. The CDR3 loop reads CASSVGGNQETQYF. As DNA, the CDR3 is TGTGCCAGCAGCGTAGGAGGGAACCAAGAGACCCAGTACTTC.

CDR3 DNA sequence: TGTGCCAGCATCGCGGGAGGGAACTATGGCTACACCTTC. Protein sequence: CASIAGGNYGYTF. The chain carries TRBV28 and TRBJ1-2, with D uncertain. The CDR3 spans 13 residues. V lost 7 bases to trimming and J lost 2 bases, with 11 bases between them. Germline-derived CDR1 and CDR2 are MDHEN and SYDVKM.

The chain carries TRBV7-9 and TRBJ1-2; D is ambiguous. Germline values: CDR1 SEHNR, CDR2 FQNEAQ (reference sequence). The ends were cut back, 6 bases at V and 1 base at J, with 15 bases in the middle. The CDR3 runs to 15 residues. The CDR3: CASSLSPRDNYGYTF. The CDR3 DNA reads TGTGCCAGCAGTTTAAGCCCACGGGATAACTATGGCTACACCTTC.

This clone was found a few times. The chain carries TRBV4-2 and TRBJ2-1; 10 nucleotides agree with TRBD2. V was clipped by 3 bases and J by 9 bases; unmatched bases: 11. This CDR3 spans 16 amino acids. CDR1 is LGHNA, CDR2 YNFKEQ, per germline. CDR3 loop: CASSHAASGSRGEQFF. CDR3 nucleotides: TGTGCCAGCAGCCACGCCGCTAGCGGGAGTCGAGGTGAGCAGTTCTTC.

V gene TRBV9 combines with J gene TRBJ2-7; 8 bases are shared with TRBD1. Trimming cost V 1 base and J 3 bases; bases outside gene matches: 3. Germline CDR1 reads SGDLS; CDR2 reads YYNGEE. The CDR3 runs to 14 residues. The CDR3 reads CASSVTGQGYEQYF. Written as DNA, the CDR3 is TGTGCCAGCAGCGTAACCGGACAGGGCTACGAGCAGTACTTC.